This TCR beta chain was retrieved from a study of blood T cell repertoires in COVID-19. Study-wide context: From T cells, B-cell-depleted T cells, or PBMCs came the material, which was cDNA or gDNA.

The J segment lost 2 bases and the V segment lost 8 bases, leaving 1 base of the junction unmatched. Germline CDR1 is MDHEN and CDR2 is SYDVKM. CDR3 length equals 13 residues. The method was immunoSEQ multiplex PCR; TCRdb's version includes in-frame clones alone and lacks a portion of them. The repertoire consists of under 45,000 clones, with just under 85% occurring once and the leading ten covering approximately 25%. This sequence originates from a human donor with acute or convalescent COVID-19. The donor label of this sample is uncertain. Sample: peripheral blood. V usage is TRBV28 and J usage is TRBJ2-2, with TRBD1 identical over 8 bases. The CDR3 region has the DNA TGTGCCAGCGGACAGGGTAACACCGGGGAGCTGTTTTTT. Translation: CASGQGNTGELFF.